This TCR beta chain appears in the sequencing data of a study of identical twins. Findings and caveats of the study: Findings depended on cross-sectional statistics rather than tracking the same donors.

This clonotype was found a few times. The antigen is not known. TCRdb fed the 5' RACE reads into MiXCR, producing one record per CDR3 protein. The table shows just over 450,000 distinct CDR3 sequences, with 12% to 15% occurring only once. J gave up 4 bases and V 2 bases, and 3 bases lay outside the gene matches. The CDR3 is made up of 15 amino acids. CDR1 and CDR2 from the germline V gene are SGHRS and YFSETQ. These same data were also listed under a study on yellow fever vaccine responses in identical twins.

The specimen sequenced was CD4+ T cells sorted from blood. The TCR comes from a woman between 18 and 29 years old in good health. The J gene is TRBJ2-1, the V gene TRBV5-1; the match to TRBD2 covers 10 bases. CDR3 loop: CASSLLAGIYNEQFF. The CDR3 DNA reads TGCGCCAGCAGCTTACTAGCGGGGATTTACAATGAGCAGTTCTTC.